Presented here are 24 T cell receptor beta chains from one specimen sequenced in a study of T cells in Graves' hyperthyroidism and ophthalmopathy. Amplified regions were TCR beta CDR3 sequences from RNA transcripts. TCR CDR3 underwent first-round RT-PCR with the HTBI primer set. TCRdb independently ran MiXCR on the multiplex PCR reads; one entry per CDR3 protein. Counted here are 95,000 to 100,000 distinct CDR3 sequences, approximately 56% occurring once; the ten biggest clones make up 27%. The sequencing sample was made of blood. These TCRs come from a woman aged 35 to 49 with Graves' hyperthyroidism.

V is TRBV7-8 and J is TRBJ1-3; D gene unclear. The V end lost 1 base, the J end lost 2 bases, and 12 bases lay between the germline ends. The germline V gene encodes CDR1 SGHVS and CDR2 FQNEAQ. This CDR3 contains 16 residues. CDR3 sequence reads: CASSLGGRNTGNTIYF. The CDR3 DNA reads as TGTGCCAGCAGCTTAGGCGGACGGAACACTGGAAACACCATATATTTT.

In its sample, this clonotype was seen many times. The chain recombines TRBV12-3 or TRBV12-4 with TRBJ1-2; D is unclear. V gave up 5 bases and J gave up 5 bases, with 6 bases separating them. The CDR3 runs 11 residues. As DNA, the CDR3 is TGTGCCAGCAGTACAGTATATGGCTACACCTTC. This translates into CASSTVYGYTF.

The chain carries TRBV7-3 and TRBJ1-6, with D uncertain. Deletions cut 7 bases from V and 10 bases from J, with 20 bases between. The CDR3 extends over 15 amino acids. Germline CDR1 and CDR2: SGHTA and FQGTGA. The CDR3 DNA reads TGTGCCAGCATTTTCGGAGCGGTCTTAGGATCACCCCTCCACTTT. This encodes CASIFGAVLGSPLHF.

This sequence joins TRBV10-3 and TRBJ1-3, with D unresolved. The CDR3 has 14 amino acids. Germline CDR1 is ENHRY and CDR2 is SYGVKD. The V and J ends lost 4 bases and 10 bases respectively, with 17 bases between them. The CDR3 sequence is CAISGAGGLETIYF. DNA of the CDR3: TGTGCCATCAGTGGTGCGGGAGGTTTGGAGACCATATATTTT.

In regard to this clonotype: This clone may be a read error of a much larger clone one base away. The J gene is TRBJ1-2, the V gene TRBV6-5; D remains ambiguous. CDR1 MNHEY and CDR2 SVGAGI come from the germline V gene. The CDR3 is made up of 16 amino acids. The V end lost 0 bases, the J end lost 7 bases, and 18 bases lay between the germline ends. Here the CDR3 reads CASSYSTFGLAGGYTF. The CDR3 nucleotides read TGTGCCAGCAGTTACTCGACCTTCGGGCTTGCAGGTGGCTACACCTTC.

This clonotype was seen more than once but under ten times. This chain connects TRBV29-1 to TRBJ2-7; 9 nucleotides line up with TRBD2. V lost 8 bases to trimming and J lost 2 bases; unmatched junction nucleotides: 7. This CDR3 is 13 amino acids long. Germline values: CDR1 SQVTM, CDR2 ANQGSEA. CDR3: CSLGSSGTYEQYF. The CDR3 region has the DNA TGCAGCTTAGGATCTAGCGGGACCTACGAGCAGTACTTC.

This clonotype occurred many times. CDR3 amino acids: CASNRLAGVGSKETQYF. The DNA for the CDR3 is TGTGCCAGCAATAGACTAGCGGGAGTGGGATCAAAAGAGACCCAGTACTTC. This chain joins TRBV6-5 and TRBJ2-5; 12 bases fit TRBD2. Germline CDR1 reads MNHEY; CDR2 reads SVGAGI. The CDR3 is 17 amino acids. Germline trimming cut 7 bases from V and 3 bases from J; bases unmatched to any gene: 12.

The V gene is TRBV12-3 or TRBV12-4, the J gene TRBJ2-7; 13 nucleotides line up with TRBD2. V shed 6 bases, J shed 3 bases, and the junction held 11 bases outside the gene matches. The length of the CDR3 is 17 residues. Here the CDR3 reads CASSLLGLAGEGYEQYF. The CDR3 DNA reads as TGTGCCAGCAGCCTCCTCGGACTAGCGGGAGAGGGCTACGAGCAGTACTTC.

This clonotype was seen ten or more times. This chain uses TRBV9 with TRBJ2-2; no clear D gene. V lost 0 bases and J lost 5, with 8 bases in between. The CDR3 is made up of 14 amino acids. Germline V gives CDR1 SGDLS, CDR2 YYNGEE. CDR3 loop: CASSVAASTGELFF. CDR3 bases: TGTGCCAGCAGCGTAGCCGCGTCGACCGGGGAGCTGTTTTTT. Using reference TRBV9 and TRBJ2-2 for the parts outside the CDR3, the full variable domain is DSGVTQTPKHLITATGQRVTLRCSPRSGDLSVYWYQQSLDQGLQFLIQYYNGEERAKGNILERFSAQQFPDLHSELNLSSLELGDSALYFCASSVAASTGELFFGEGSRLTVL.

The V and J genes are TRBV19 and TRBJ1-5; the D is unclear. V gave up 4 bases and J gave up 1 base, with 8 bases separating them. The germline CDR1 and CDR2 sequences are LNHDA and SQIVND (reference sequence). The CDR3 is 14 amino acids. The CDR3 loop is CASSTLDSNQPQHF. In DNA form, the CDR3 reads TGTGCCAGTAGTACTCTGGACAGCAATCAGCCCCAGCATTTT. Using reference TRBV19 and TRBJ1-5 for the parts outside the CDR3, the full variable domain is DGGITQSPKYLFRKEGQNVTLSCEQNLNHDAMYWYRQDPGQGLRLIYYSQIVNDFQKGDIAEGYSVSREKKESFPLTVTSAQKNPTAFYLCASSTLDSNQPQHFGDGTRLSIL.

This clonotype came up once. The chain uses TRBV11-2 and TRBJ2-7; possibly TRBD2 for D (6 bases). This CDR3 is built from 20 residues. The V end lost 2 bases, the J end lost 1 base, and 27 bases lay between the germline ends. Per germline, CDR1 SGHAT and CDR2 FQNNGV. This chain's CDR3 is CASSLFSGSASHRVSYEQYF. The DNA of the CDR3 is TGTGCCAGCAGCTTATTTAGCGGCAGTGCTAGTCACAGAGTTTCCTACGAGCAGTACTTC.

This clonotype occurred many times. J is TRBJ1-2 and V is TRBV20-1; weak D call: TRBD1 (5 bases). V shed 5 bases and J shed 4 bases, with 8 bases lying between them. This CDR3 is built from 11 residues. Germline V lookup: CDR1 DFQATT, CDR2 SNEGSKA (reference sequence). This CDR3 reads CSALTAYGYTF. CDR3 in DNA: TGCAGTGCTTTGACAGCCTATGGCTACACCTTC.

V gene TRBV14 combines with J gene TRBJ2-7, with D possibly TRBD1 on 6 matching bases. Per the germline V gene, CDR1 is SGHDN and CDR2 is FVKESK. The CDR3 runs 18 residues. V was cut by 1 base and J by 3 bases, with 22 bases left in between. The CDR3 DNA reads as TGTGCCAGCAGCCAAGTCTGGAGATCAGGGGTGGAAGTCTACGAGCAGTACTTC. Residues: CASSQVWRSGVEVYEQYF.

This clonotype was seen many times. The chain recombines TRBV7-9 with TRBJ2-3; D call uncertain. Trimming shortened V by 5 bases and J by 6 bases, and 9 bases separated the two germline ends. Germline assignment: CDR1 SEHNR and CDR2 FQNEAQ (reference sequence). The CDR3 spans 12 residues. CDR3 sequence (DNA): TGTGCCAGCAGCCCGCTGGGGGATACGCAGTATTTT. It is translated as CASSPLGDTQYF.

The table lists this clonotype with many counts. The CDR3 DNA sequence: TGTGCCAGCAGGCCCCCCGGGACAGGGTATGGCTACACCTTC. Translated: CASRPPGTGYGYTF. The chain has TRBV2 and TRBJ1-2; TRBD1 matches 9 bases. Trimming took 6 bases from V and 5 from J; bases not matched to a gene: 7. The CDR3 is made up of 14 amino acids. Germline CDR1 is SNHLY and CDR2 is FYNNEI.

This clonotype was counted many times. The chain combines TRBV5-4 with TRBJ2-2, with 8 bases lining up with TRBD1. CDR3 length: 14 residues. The germline CDR1 and CDR2 sequences are SGHNT and YYREEE (reference sequence). V trimming: 5 bases; J trimming: 9 bases; junction bases outside the gene matches: 9. CDR3 bases: TGTGCCAGCAGGGTCGACAGGGGATCGTGGGAGCTGTTTTTT. Translation: CASRVDRGSWELFF.

About this clonotype itself: A much larger clone sits a single nucleotide away, making a read error possible. This rearrangement joins TRBV4-1 to TRBJ2-5; D unclear. The CDR3 is made up of 15 amino acids. Per germline, CDR1 MGHRA and CDR2 YSYEKL. The CDR3 here is CASGQEVLDQETQYF. The CDR3 coding sequence is TGCGCCAGCGGCCAAGAGGTCCTAGACCAAGAGACCCAGTACTTC.

The gene calls are TRBV10-3 and TRBJ1-1; perhaps TRBD1 as D (6 bases). Germline values: CDR1 ENHRY, CDR2 SYGVKD. The CDR3 loop spans 16 amino acids. The V and J ends lost 3 bases and 0 bases respectively, with 14 bases between them. The CDR3 bases are TGTGCCATCAGTGAAGGGGGGGCCGTTATGAACACTGAAGCTTTCTTT. Protein sequence: CAISEGGAVMNTEAFF.

This clonotype has a count of ten or more. The rearrangement uses TRBV10-3 and TRBJ2-3, with 12 positions matching TRBD2. Trimming removed 11 bases from V and 3 bases from J; junction bases left unmatched: 9. CDR1 and CDR2 from the germline V gene are ENHRY and SYGVKD. CDR3 length: 15 amino acids. CDR3 loop: CAPRLAGVRTDTQYF. The CDR3 nucleotides read TGTGCCCCCCGACTAGCGGGAGTTAGGACAGATACGCAGTATTTT.

This clonotype was seen at least ten times. The chain employs TRBV7-7 and TRBJ1-1, with D hard to call. Germline CDR1 SSHAT, CDR2 FNYEAQ (reference sequence). V lost 5 bases, J lost 6 bases, and 13 bases lay in between. The CDR3 consists of 13 residues. As DNA, the CDR3 is TGTGCCAGCAGCCAAATCCCGGGCTCTGAAGCTTTCTTT. Translating gives CASSQIPGSEAFF.

This clonotype was recorded at least ten times. This sequence joins TRBV11-2 and TRBJ2-7; possible D gene TRBD2, 5 bases. This CDR3 region has 13 residues. The germline V gene encodes CDR1 SGHAT and CDR2 FQNNGV. V shed 3 bases and J shed 4 bases, with 10 bases lying between them. This chain's CDR3 is CASSLDLGYEQYF. The CDR3 DNA reads TGTGCCAGCAGCTTGGACTTGGGTTACGAGCAGTACTTC.

This clonotype was counted at least ten times. V is TRBV19 and J is TRBJ1-4; D remains ambiguous. The CDR3 loop spans 14 amino acids. V was cut by 7 bases and J by 8 bases, with 17 bases left in between. Germline CDR1 LNHDA, CDR2 SQIVND (reference sequence). CDR3 in amino acids: CASKKRGLQEKLFF. CDR3 coding DNA: TGTGCCAGTAAGAAAAGAGGGCTGCAAGAAAAACTGTTTTTT.

The gene calls are TRBV20-1 and TRBJ1-2; D perhaps matches TRBD1 (5 bases). CDR1 is DFQATT, CDR2 SNEGSKA, per germline (reference sequence). The CDR3 runs 12 residues. The V and J ends lost 3 bases and 5 bases respectively, with 10 bases between them. This chain's CDR3 is CSARGRQYGYTF. The CDR3 DNA follows: TGCAGTGCTAGGGGGAGACAGTATGGCTACACCTTC.

The rearrangement links TRBV20-1 to TRBJ2-5; 8 positions match TRBD2. The V gene's germline CDR1 is DFQATT and CDR2 SNEGSKA (reference sequence). This CDR3 is 16 amino acids long. With V trimmed by 6 bases and J by 5 bases, 17 bases remained unmatched. The CDR3 region has the DNA TGCAGTGCAACAGGAACTAGCGGCGCCACAGGGGAGACCCAGTACTTC. It yields the protein CSATGTSGATGETQYF.